The 9 T cell receptor beta chains reported below all come from one sample, sequenced in a study of patients and donors after allogeneic stem cell transplantation. In TCRdb, the RT-PCR reads were re-called with MiXCR into one record per CDR3 protein. The profile covers 85,000 to 90,000 distinct CDR3 sequences, with 40% to 60% appearing a single time and 50% to 75% taken by the ten largest. The sequenced material came from blood, either unsorted or a sorted T cell fraction (not recorded which). These receptors were obtained from a human donor who was either an allogeneic HSCT recipient or a stem cell or donor lymphocyte infusion donor (not recorded which). It is not recorded whose cells these are; they may come from a transplant donor.

This chain connects TRBV7-2 to TRBJ1-5; D might be TRBD1 (6 bases). The CDR3 runs 15 residues. V was cut by 1 base and J by 2 bases, with 9 bases left in between. The V gene's germline CDR1 is SGHTA and CDR2 FQGNSA. Here the CDR3 reads CASSLGTEGNQPQHF. In DNA form, the CDR3 reads TGTGCCAGCAGCTTAGGGACAGAAGGCAATCAGCCCCAGCATTTT. Based on the CDR3 plus reference TRBV7-2 and TRBJ1-5, the full variable domain is GAGVSQSPSNKVTEKGKDVELRCDPISGHTALYWYRQSLGQGLEFLIYFQGNSAPDKSGLPSDRFSAERTGGSVSTLTIQRTQQEDSAVYLCASSLGTEGNQPQHFGDGTRLSIL.

The rearrangement uses TRBV29-1 and TRBJ2-3, with a weak D call TRBD1 (5 bases). From germline, CDR1 is SQVTM and CDR2 ANQGSEA. V was pared by 4 bases and J by 4 bases, with 15 bases between. The CDR3 is 14 amino acids. The CDR3 DNA follows: TGCAGCGTTGGGGGCAGGCTCCACGCAGATACGCAGTATTTT. Its translation is CSVGGRLHADTQYF.

V gene TRBV14 combines with J gene TRBJ2-5; TRBD2 aligns across 7 bases. The germline gives CDR1 SGHDN, CDR2 FVKESK. Germline trimming cut 4 bases from V and 7 bases from J; bases unmatched to any gene: 9. The CDR3 extends over 14 amino acids. Here the CDR3 reads CASSPFAGVLTQYF. CDR3 nucleotides: TGTGCCAGCAGCCCCTTCGCGGGAGTGTTGACCCAGTACTTC.

J is TRBJ2-3 and V is TRBV20-1, with D unclear. The CDR3 contains 13 residues. V shed 3 bases and J shed 2 bases, with 9 bases lying between them. Germline CDR1 reads DFQATT; CDR2 reads SNEGSKA (reference sequence). DNA for the CDR3: TGCAGTGCTAGCAGTGCGTTCACAGATACGCAGTATTTT. Protein product: CSASSAFTDTQYF.

This clonotype has only a few counts. The J gene is TRBJ2-7, the V gene TRBV27; no clear D. Germline loops: CDR1 MNHEY, CDR2 SMNVEV (reference sequence). Between the trimmed V and J ends, which lost 4 bases and 4 bases, there was a span of 5 bases. The CDR3 runs to 11 residues. CDR3 nucleotides: TGTGCCAGCAGTTATGGGTACGAGCAGTACTTC. It codes for CASSYGYEQYF.

This clonotype was recorded only once. The gene calls are TRBV27 and TRBJ1-6, with TRBD1 matching 9 bases. Trimming took 4 bases from V and 9 from J; bases not matched to a gene: 7. In germline, CDR1 is MNHEY, CDR2 SMNVEV (reference sequence). This CDR3 has 15 residues. The CDR3 protein is CASSSRDRVTSPLHF. The CDR3, as DNA: TGTGCCAGCAGTTCAAGGGACAGGGTTACTTCACCCCTCCACTTT.

The V gene is TRBV7-6, the J gene TRBJ1-5; D call uncertain. V lost 4 bases and J lost 9, with 13 bases in between. Germline CDR1 SGHVS, CDR2 FNYEAQ. The CDR3 loop spans 13 amino acids. The CDR3 here is CASSSRSGRPQHF. The CDR3 nucleotides are TGTGCCAGCAGCTCCCGGTCTGGTCGGCCCCAGCATTTT.

The genes are TRBV3-1 and TRBJ2-5; no reliable D call. There are 13 residues in the CDR3. The germline V and J ends were trimmed by 1 base and 1 base, with 4 bases remaining between them. Germline-derived CDR1 and CDR2 are LGHDT and YNNKEL (reference sequence). The CDR3 here is CASSQGPQETQYF. The CDR3 DNA follows: TGTGCCAGCAGCCAAGGACCCCAAGAGACCCAGTACTTC.

This chain joins TRBV6-6 and TRBJ2-2, with 11 nucleotides matching TRBD1. V lost 8 bases to trimming and J lost 7 bases; unmatched junction nucleotides: 3. The CDR3 runs to 13 residues. The germline V gene has CDR1 MNHNY and CDR2 SVGAGI (reference sequence). CDR3 sequence reads: CASGTGGGGELFF. The CDR3 DNA follows: TGTGCCAGCGGGACAGGGGGAGGCGGGGAGCTGTTTTTT.